Listed here are 14 T cell receptor beta chains from one sample, sequenced in a study of siplizumab effects on memory and regulatory T cells. This table comes from immunoSEQ multiplex PCR, and its TCRdb copy is limited to in-frame clones, with some not included. Here the sample spans roughly 62,000 clones, roughly 93% being singletons. Sequences were obtained from CD8+ T cells sorted from blood. The receptor source for this set is a human donor in good health.

The gene calls are TRBV7-9 and TRBJ1-4; 8 nucleotides agree with TRBD1. Germline lookup yields CDR1 SEHNR and CDR2 FQNEAQ (reference sequence). V was clipped by 2 bases and J by 2 bases; unmatched bases: 10. This CDR3 has 18 amino acids. CDR3 nucleotide sequence: TGTGCCAGCAGCTTAATACGCCAGGGGGCCTTGACTAATGAAAAACTGTTTTTT. Its protein is CASSLIRQGALTNEKLFF.

This clone was seen only once. This chain uses TRBV7-9 with TRBJ1-5; 10 bases map to TRBD1. The V segment lost 4 bases and the J segment 4 bases; nucleotides outside the gene matches: 4. The CDR3 is 15 amino acids. CDR1 is SEHNR and CDR2 is FQNEAQ in the germline V gene (reference sequence). In DNA, the CDR3 is TGTGCCAGCAGCTCAGGACAGGGGGGGAATCAGCCCCAGCATTTT. This codes for CASSSGQGGNQPQHF.

V and J are TRBV19 and TRBJ2-7; 11 bases align to TRBD1. Germline trimming cut 5 bases from V and 3 bases from J; bases unmatched to any gene: 6. The CDR3 length is 15 residues. Germline V gives CDR1 LNHDA, CDR2 SQIVND (reference sequence). CDR3 sequence reads: CASSVAGTGGYEQYF. The CDR3 DNA reads TGTGCCAGTAGTGTAGCCGGGACAGGGGGCTACGAGCAGTACTTC.

This rearrangement joins TRBV5-4 to TRBJ2-7; unclear D gene. Per germline, CDR1 SGHNT and CDR2 YYREEE (reference sequence). Trimming cost V 1 base and J 6 bases, with 8 bases left between them. The CDR3 contains 12 residues. CDR3: CASSLSSGEQYF. The DNA for the CDR3 is TGTGCCAGCAGCTTGAGTTCGGGCGAGCAGTACTTC.

The rearrangement joins TRBV27 to TRBJ1-1; D is ambiguous. Germline CDR1 reads MNHEY; CDR2 reads SMNVEV (reference sequence). There are 14 residues in the CDR3. The V end was cut by 2 bases, the J end by 0 bases, with 7 bases between. The DNA of the CDR3 is TGTGCCAGCAGTTTACAAAGAATGAACACTGAAGCTTTCTTT. This translates into CASSLQRMNTEAFF.

The CDR3 sequence: CSAREAGPQHF. The CDR3 DNA reads TGCAGTGCTAGAGAAGCAGGGCCCCAGCATTTT. This sequence joins TRBV20-1 and TRBJ1-5; D unresolved. Germline V gives CDR1 DFQATT, CDR2 SNEGSKA (reference sequence). The CDR3 has 11 amino acids. V lost 0 bases, J lost 9 bases, and 6 bases lay in between.

The CDR3 spells CASSEESGSGLNEQFF. CDR3 nucleotide sequence: TGTGCCAGCAGTGAAGAGAGCGGGAGCGGGCTCAATGAGCAGTTCTTC. The chain couples TRBV2 to TRBJ2-1; 8 nucleotides match TRBD2. The CDR3 covers 16 residues. Trimming cost V 1 base and J 6 bases; bases outside gene matches: 8. Germline V gives CDR1 SNHLY, CDR2 FYNNEI.

The chain uses TRBV7-9 and TRBJ2-7, with unresolved D. Trimming left V 2 bases short and J 5 bases short, with 7 bases between. This CDR3 has 12 residues. CDR1 is SEHNR and CDR2 is FQNEAQ in the germline V gene (reference sequence). The CDR3 DNA reads as TGTGCCAGCAGCTTACCCGTGAACGAGCAGTACTTC. Its protein is CASSLPVNEQYF.

The chain couples TRBV9 to TRBJ2-7; the match to TRBD2 covers 13 bases. The trim removed 3 bases at V and 3 bases at J, leaving 3 bases unmatched. Germline CDR1 SGDLS, CDR2 YYNGEE. CDR3 length equals 15 residues. The CDR3 DNA sequence: TGTGCCAGCAGCGCCGGGACTAGCGGGATCTACGAGCAGTACTTC. Amino acid sequence: CASSAGTSGIYEQYF.

The gene calls are TRBV29-1 and TRBJ2-1, with D unresolved. The CDR3 is 10 residues long. Germline values: CDR1 SQVTM, CDR2 ANQGSEA. CDR3 sequence reads: CSAGYNEQFF. Here the CDR3 DNA reads TGCAGTGCTGGGTACAATGAGCAGTTCTTC.

The chain is built from TRBV5-6 and TRBJ2-1, with D tentatively TRBD2 (6 bases). In germline, CDR1 is SGHDT, CDR2 YYEEEE. Trimming stripped 2 bases from V and 12 bases from J, with 9 bases between. The CDR3 contains 11 residues. The CDR3 is CASSLGDLQFF. CDR3 DNA sequence: TGTGCCAGCAGCTTAGGGGACTTGCAGTTCTTC. Filled out from reference TRBV5-6 and TRBJ2-1, the complete variable domain reads DAGVTQSPTHLIKTRGQQVTLRCSPKSGHDTVSWYQQALGQGPQFIFQYYEEEERQRGNFPDRFSGHQFPNYSSELNVNALLLGDSALYLCASSLGDLQFFGPGTRLTVL.

The genes are TRBV7-3 and TRBJ2-1; 11 nucleotides line up with TRBD2. J gave up 4 bases and V 5 bases, and 7 bases lay outside the gene matches. The CDR3 consists of 16 residues. Germline CDR1 is SGHTA and CDR2 is FQGTGA. CDR3 sequence reads: CASSQAGTSGYNEQFF. The CDR3 region has the DNA TGTGCCAGCAGCCAAGCCGGGACTAGCGGTTACAATGAGCAGTTCTTC. The full variable domain, completed using reference TRBV7-3 and TRBJ2-1, is GAGVSQTPSNKVTEKGKYVELRCDPISGHTALYWYRQSLGQGPEFLIYFQGTGAADDSGLPNDRFFAVRPEGSVSTLKIQRTERGDSAVYLCASSQAGTSGYNEQFFGPGTRLTVL.

This clone came up once. The chain has TRBV7-3 and TRBJ1-3, with D unresolved. CDR1 is SGHTA, CDR2 FQGTGA, per germline. Deletions cut 7 bases from V and 0 bases from J, with 10 bases between. The CDR3 has 14 amino acids. The CDR3 DNA follows: TGTGCCAGCACCCCTGGCAGCTCTGGAAACACCATATATTTT. This sequence encodes CASTPGSSGNTIYF.

A note on this clone: One junction end does not reproduce the germline sequence, and a read error may be involved. V usage is TRBV15 and J usage is TRBJ2-1; D may be TRBD1 or TRBD2 (5 bases each). Germline CDR1 and CDR2: LNHNV and YYDKDF (reference sequence). The CDR3 consists of 14 residues. The CDR3 loop reads CATSTGRLYNEQFF. CDR3 nucleotide sequence: TGTGCCACTAGCACAGGCCGACTATACAATGAGCAGTTCTTC.